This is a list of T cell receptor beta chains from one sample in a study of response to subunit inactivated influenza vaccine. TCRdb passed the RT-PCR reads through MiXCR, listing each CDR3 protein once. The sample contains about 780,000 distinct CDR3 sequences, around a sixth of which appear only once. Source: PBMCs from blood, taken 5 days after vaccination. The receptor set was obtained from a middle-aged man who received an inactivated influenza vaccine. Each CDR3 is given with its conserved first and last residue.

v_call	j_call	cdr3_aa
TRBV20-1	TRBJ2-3	CSARVSETSSDTQYF
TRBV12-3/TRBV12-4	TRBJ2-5	CASSTLAGVGETQYF
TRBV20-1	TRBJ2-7	CSAREGPGDYEQYF
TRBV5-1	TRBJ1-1	CASSPRTTQGRNTEAFF
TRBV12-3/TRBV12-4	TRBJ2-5	CASSLTGATETQYF
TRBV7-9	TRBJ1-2	CASSLYNRADYGYTF
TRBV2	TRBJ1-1	CARKQGENTEAFF
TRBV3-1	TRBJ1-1	CASSQVPGGFLRGTEAFF
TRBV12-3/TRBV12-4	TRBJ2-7	CASSFSEGREQYF
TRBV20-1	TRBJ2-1	CSACSAPSYNEHFF
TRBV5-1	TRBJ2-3	CASSPYQTDTQYF
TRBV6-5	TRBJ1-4	CASSYRGQPNEKLFF
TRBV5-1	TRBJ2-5	CASRIGLEETQYF
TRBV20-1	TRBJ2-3	CSASWGWYADTQYF
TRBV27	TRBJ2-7	CASSGAVGDLEQYF
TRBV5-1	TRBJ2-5	CASSLGPIQETQYF
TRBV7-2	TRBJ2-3	CASRAGVSTDTQYF
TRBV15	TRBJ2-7	CATSRGRLYEQYF